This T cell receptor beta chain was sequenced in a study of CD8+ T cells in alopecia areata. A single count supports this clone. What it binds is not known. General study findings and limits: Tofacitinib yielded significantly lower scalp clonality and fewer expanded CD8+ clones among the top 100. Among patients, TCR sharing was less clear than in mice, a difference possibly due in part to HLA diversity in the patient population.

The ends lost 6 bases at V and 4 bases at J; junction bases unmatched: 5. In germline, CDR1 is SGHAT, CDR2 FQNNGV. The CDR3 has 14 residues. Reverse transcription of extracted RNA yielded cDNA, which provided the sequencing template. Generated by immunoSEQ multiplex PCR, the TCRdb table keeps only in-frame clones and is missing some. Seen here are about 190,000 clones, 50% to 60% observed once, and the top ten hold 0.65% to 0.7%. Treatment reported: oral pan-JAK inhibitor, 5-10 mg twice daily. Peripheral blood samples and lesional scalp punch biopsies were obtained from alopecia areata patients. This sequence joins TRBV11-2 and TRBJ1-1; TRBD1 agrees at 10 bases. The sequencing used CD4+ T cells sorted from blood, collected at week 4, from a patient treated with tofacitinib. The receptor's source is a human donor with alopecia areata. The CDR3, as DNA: TGTGCCAGCAGAAGACAGGGGGCTGGCACTGAAGCTTTCTTT. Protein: CASRRQGAGTEAFF.